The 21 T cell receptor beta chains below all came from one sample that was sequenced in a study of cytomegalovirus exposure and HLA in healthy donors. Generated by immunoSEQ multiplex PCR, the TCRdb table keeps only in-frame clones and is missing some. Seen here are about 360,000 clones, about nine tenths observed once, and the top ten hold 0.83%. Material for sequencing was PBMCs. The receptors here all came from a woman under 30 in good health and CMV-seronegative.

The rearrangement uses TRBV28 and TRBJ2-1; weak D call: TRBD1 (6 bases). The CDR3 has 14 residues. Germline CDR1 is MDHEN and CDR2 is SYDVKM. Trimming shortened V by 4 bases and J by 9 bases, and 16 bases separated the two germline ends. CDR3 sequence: CASSSRLRQAEQFF. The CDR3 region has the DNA TGTGCCAGCAGTTCCAGACTAAGACAGGCTGAGCAGTTCTTC.

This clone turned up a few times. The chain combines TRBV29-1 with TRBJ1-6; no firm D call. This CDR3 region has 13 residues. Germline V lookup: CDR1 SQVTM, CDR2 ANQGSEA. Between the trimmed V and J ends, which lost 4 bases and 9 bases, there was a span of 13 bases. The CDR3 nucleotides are TGCAGCGTTGGCCCCGACATGGGTTCACCCCTCCACTTT. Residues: CSVGPDMGSPLHF.

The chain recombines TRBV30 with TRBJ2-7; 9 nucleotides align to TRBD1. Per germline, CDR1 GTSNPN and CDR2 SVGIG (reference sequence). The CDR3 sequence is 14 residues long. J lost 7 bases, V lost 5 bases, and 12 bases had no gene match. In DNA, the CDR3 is TGTGCCTGGGCTCAGGACAGGGGTGACCGGGAGCAGTACTTC. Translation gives CAWAQDRGDREQYF. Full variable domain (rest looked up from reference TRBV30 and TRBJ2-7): SQTIHQWPATLVQPVGSPLSLECTVEGTSNPNLYWYRQAAGRGLQLLFYSVGIGQISSEVPQNLSASRPQDRQFILSSKKLLLSDSGFYLCAWAQDRGDREQYFGPGTRLTVT.

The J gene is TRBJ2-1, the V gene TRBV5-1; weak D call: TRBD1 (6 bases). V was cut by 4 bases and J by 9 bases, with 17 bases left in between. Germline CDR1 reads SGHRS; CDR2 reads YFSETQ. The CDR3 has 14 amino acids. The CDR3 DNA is TGCGCCAGCAGCCCTTACAGGGAAGTAGGTGAGCAGTTCTTC. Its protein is CASSPYREVGEQFF. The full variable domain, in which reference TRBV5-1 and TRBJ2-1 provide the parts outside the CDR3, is KAGVTQTPRYLIKTRGQQVTLSCSPISGHRSVSWYQQTPGQGLQFLFEYFSETQRNKGNFPGRFSGRQFSNSRSEMNVSTLELGDSALYLCASSPYREVGEQFFGPGTRLTVL.

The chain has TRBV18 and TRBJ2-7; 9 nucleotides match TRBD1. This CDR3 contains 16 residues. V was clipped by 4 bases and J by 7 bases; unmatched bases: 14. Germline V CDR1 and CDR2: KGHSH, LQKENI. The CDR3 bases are TGTGCCAGCTCACATTCCGGGACAGGGATCTCGGTAGAGCAGTACTTC. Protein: CASSHSGTGISVEQYF.

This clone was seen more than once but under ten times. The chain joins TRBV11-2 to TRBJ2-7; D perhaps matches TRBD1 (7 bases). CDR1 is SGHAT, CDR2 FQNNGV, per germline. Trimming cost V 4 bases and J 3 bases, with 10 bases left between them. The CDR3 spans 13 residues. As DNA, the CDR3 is TGTGCCAGCAGCTCCCAGGGGGGCTACGAGCAGTACTTC. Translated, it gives CASSSQGGYEQYF.

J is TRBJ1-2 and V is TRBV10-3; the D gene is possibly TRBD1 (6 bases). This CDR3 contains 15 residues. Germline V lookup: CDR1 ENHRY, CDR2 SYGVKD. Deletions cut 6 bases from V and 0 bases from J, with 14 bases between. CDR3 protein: CAIRTSGVANYGYTF. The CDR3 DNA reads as TGTGCCATCAGGACCTCAGGGGTGGCTAACTATGGCTACACCTTC.

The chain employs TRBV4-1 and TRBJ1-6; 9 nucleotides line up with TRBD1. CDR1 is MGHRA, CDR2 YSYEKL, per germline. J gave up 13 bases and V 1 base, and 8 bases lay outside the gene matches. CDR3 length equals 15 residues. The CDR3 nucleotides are TGCGCCAGCAGCCAAGGGCAGGACAGGGGTTCTCCCCTCCACTTT. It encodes CASSQGQDRGSPLHF.

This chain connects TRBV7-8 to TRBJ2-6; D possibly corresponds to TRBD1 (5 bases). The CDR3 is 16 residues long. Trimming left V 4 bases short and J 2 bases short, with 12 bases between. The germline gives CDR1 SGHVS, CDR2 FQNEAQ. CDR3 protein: CASSSNKGPGANVLTF. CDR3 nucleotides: TGTGCCAGCAGCTCCAACAAGGGGCCTGGGGCCAACGTCCTGACTTTC.

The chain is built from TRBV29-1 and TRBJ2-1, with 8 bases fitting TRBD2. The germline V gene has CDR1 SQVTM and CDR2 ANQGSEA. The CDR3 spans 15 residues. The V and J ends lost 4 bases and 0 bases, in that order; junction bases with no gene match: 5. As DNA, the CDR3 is TGCAGCGTTGTAGGTAGCGGGACCTCCTACAATGAGCAGTTCTTC. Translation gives CSVVGSGTSYNEQFF.

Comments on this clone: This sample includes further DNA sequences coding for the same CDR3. The CDR3 region has the DNA TGTGCCAGCAGTTCCTCCGGGACAGGGGGCTACGAGCAGTACTTC. This sequence encodes CASSSSGTGGYEQYF. The chain links TRBV28 to TRBJ2-7, with TRBD1 matching over 11 bases. J lost 3 bases, V lost 4 bases, and 5 bases had no gene match. The CDR3 length is 15 residues. CDR1 is MDHEN and CDR2 is SYDVKM in the germline V gene.

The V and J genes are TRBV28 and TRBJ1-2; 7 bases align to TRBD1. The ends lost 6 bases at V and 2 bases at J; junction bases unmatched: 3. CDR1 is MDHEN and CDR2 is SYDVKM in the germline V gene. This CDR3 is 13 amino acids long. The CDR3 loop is CASRPTGNYGYTF. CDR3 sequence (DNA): TGTGCCAGCAGACCGACAGGGAACTATGGCTACACCTTC.

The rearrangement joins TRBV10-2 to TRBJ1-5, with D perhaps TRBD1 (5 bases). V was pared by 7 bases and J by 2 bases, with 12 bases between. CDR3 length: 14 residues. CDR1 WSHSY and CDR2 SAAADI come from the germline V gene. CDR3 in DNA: TGCGCCAGCAACACTCAGGGTGGCAATCAGCCCCAGCATTTT. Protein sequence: CASNTQGGNQPQHF.

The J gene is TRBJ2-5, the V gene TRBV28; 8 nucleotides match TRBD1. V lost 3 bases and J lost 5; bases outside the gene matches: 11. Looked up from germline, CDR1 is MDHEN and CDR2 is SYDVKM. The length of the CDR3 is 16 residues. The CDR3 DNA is TGTGCCAGCAGTTTTTCAGGGGGCAGGGGGCGGGAGACCCAGTACTTC. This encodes CASSFSGGRGRETQYF.

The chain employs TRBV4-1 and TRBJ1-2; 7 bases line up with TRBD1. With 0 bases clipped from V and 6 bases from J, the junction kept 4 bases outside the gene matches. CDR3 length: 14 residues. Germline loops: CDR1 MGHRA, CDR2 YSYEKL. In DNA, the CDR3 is TGCGCCAGCAGCCAAGAACAGGGGAGGAATGGCTACACCTTC. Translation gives CASSQEQGRNGYTF.

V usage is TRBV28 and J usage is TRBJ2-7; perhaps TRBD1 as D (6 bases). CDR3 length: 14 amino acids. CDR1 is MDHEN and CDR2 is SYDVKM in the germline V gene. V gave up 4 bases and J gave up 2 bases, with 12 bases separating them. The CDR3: CASSYRVFPYEQYF. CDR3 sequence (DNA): TGTGCCAGCAGTTACAGGGTTTTCCCCTACGAGCAGTACTTC. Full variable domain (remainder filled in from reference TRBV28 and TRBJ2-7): DVKVTQSSRYLVKRTGEKVFLECVQDMDHENMFWYRQDPGLGLRLIYFSYDVKMKEKGDIPEGYSVSREKKERFSLILESASTNQTSMYLCASSYRVFPYEQYFGPGTRLTVT.

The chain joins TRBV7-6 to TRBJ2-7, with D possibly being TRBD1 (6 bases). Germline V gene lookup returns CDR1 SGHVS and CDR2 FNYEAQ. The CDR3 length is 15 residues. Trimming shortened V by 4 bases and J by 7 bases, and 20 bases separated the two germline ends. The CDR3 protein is CASSSNGQLPLEQYF. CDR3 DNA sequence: TGTGCCAGCAGCTCCAACGGACAGCTACCCCTGGAGCAGTACTTC.

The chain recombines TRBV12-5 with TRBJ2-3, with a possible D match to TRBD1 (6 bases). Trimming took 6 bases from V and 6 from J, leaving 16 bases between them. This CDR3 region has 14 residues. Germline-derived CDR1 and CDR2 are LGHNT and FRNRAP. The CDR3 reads CASGRDIPGDTQYF. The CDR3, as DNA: TGTGCTAGTGGGAGGGACATCCCAGGGGATACGCAGTATTTT. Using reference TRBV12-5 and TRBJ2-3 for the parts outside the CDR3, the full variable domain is DARVTQTPRHKVTEMGQEVTMRCQPILGHNTVFWYRQTMMQGLELLAYFRNRAPLDDSGMPKDRFSAEMPDATLATLKIQPSEPRDSAVYFCASGRDIPGDTQYFGPGTRLTVL.

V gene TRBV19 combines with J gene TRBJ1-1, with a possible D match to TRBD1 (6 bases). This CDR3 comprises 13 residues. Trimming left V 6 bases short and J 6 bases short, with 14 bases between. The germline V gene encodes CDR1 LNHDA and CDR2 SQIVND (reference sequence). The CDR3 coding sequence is TGTGCCAGTAGACAGGGACGGGGCGCTGAAGCTTTCTTT. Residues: CASRQGRGAEAFF. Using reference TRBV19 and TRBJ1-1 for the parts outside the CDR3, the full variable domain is DGGITQSPKYLFRKEGQNVTLSCEQNLNHDAMYWYRQDPGQGLRLIYYSQIVNDFQKGDIAEGYSVSREKKESFPLTVTSAQKNPTAFYLCASRQGRGAEAFFGQGTRLTVV.

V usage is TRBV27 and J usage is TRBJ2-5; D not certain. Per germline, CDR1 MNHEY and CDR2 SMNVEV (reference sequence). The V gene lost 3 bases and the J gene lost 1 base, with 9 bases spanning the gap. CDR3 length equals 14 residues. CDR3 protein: CASSFGPGQETQYF. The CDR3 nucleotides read TGTGCCAGCAGTTTCGGCCCGGGCCAAGAGACCCAGTACTTC.

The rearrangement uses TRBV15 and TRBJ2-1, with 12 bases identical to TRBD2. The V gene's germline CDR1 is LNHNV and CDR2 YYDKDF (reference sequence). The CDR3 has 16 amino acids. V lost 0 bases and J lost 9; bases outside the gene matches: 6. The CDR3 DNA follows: TGTGCCACCAGCAGAGATATGGGACTAGCGGGTGGTGAGCAGTTCTTC. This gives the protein CATSRDMGLAGGEQFF. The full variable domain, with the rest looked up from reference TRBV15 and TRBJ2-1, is DAMVIQNPRYQVTQFGKPVTLSCSQTLNHNVMYWYQQKSSQAPKLLFHYYDKDFNNEADTPDNFQSRRPNTSFCFLDIRSPGLGDTAMYLCATSRDMGLAGGEQFFGPGTRLTVL.